This T cell receptor (beta chain) was retrieved from a study of T cell repertoires in cytomegalovirus infection (dated by TCRdb to about 2019). Concerning the study at large: Alongside well-studied HLA-B-restricted epitopes, the peptide stimulations were aimed at recently identified HLA-C-restricted CMV epitopes, whose presentation resists viral immunomodulation. Because public TCR beta signatures pointed to carriage of CMV infection together with the matching HLA type, the HLA type of each donor mattered for the analysis.

What the work shows at the level of the full study, not this receptor alone: The ex vivo response was dominated by HLA-C-restricted CMV-specific TCR beta clonotypes, which also provided the single most frequent clonotype in two of eight donors. In both this cohort and an independent cohort of under 450 donors, the cumulative frequency of public TCR beta family members distinguished carriers of CMV infection plus the relevant HLA type.

TCRdb shows the sequencer as Illumina HiSeq 1500. The public sequencing data were trimmed at Q25 with fastp and processed into clonotypes with MiXCR by TCRdb, which kept only in-frame beta chains. All rows with the same CDR3 protein become a single entry with the most common DNA and genes. Across this sample there are approximately 310,000 distinct CDR3 sequences, with 20% to 25% seen only once. The biggest ten clones account for about 14% of the sample. Read against the paper, the sample's treatment or condition label means: in vitro stimulation with specific CMV peptide epitopes to enrich CMV-specific T cells. Including the terminal cysteine and phenylalanine, the CDR3 comprises 16 residues. Only CDR3 DNA is held: 48 bases, read in frame from base 1. Cut back by 5 bases and 4 bases, the V and J ends lie 18 bases apart. CDR1 and CDR2 are read off the germline V gene as SGHTA and FQGTGA. With respect to this clonotype: Its antigen remains undetermined. No qualities accompany the bases; no much larger clone lies one base away.

The starting material was cultured PBMCs, obtained from culture after CMV antigen stimulation. The chain uses TRBV7-3 and TRBJ2-1; the D gene cannot be resolved beyond TRBD1 or TRBD2, each matching 5 bases. This TCR was recovered from a human donor in good health (CMV status not recorded). Some clones in this sample may be carry-over from other donors' samples. The CDR3 loop reads CASSAAILGDYNEQFF. The DNA sequence reads TGTGCCAGCAGCGCCGCAATACTAGGGGATTACAATGAGCAGTTCTTC.